This T cell receptor (beta chain) is drawn from a study of T-cell reconstitution after alpha-beta-depleted transplantation in children. Unique molecular identifiers featured in how the TCRbeta library was prepared. TCRdb re-called the PCR reads through MiXCR, storing one row per CDR3 protein. This table has about 230,000 distinct CDR3 sequences, approximately 9.7% appearing once. In germline, CDR1 is DFQATT, CDR2 SNEGSKA (reference sequence). There are 13 residues in the CDR3. Trimming pared 3 bases from V and 2 bases from J, leaving 11 bases between. This clonotype was recorded at least ten times. The clonotype originates from a human donor who donated a stem cell graft to a child with SCID. The material sequenced was PBMCs from the stem cell graft donor, taken from the stem cell graft. V is TRBV20-1 and J is TRBJ2-7; weak D call: TRBD1 (6 bases). The CDR3 reads CSARTGRAYEQYF. In nucleotides, the CDR3 is TGCAGTGCTAGGACAGGACGAGCCTACGAGCAGTACTTC.